The table lists the clone carrying this TCR beta chain with a few counts. Germline V gene sequence: CDR1 SGHVS, CDR2 FQNEAQ. The CDR3 length is 11 residues. V was cut by 5 bases and J by 12 bases, with 10 bases left in between. This record belongs to a study of T cell repertoires in cytomegalovirus infection. TCRdb fed the reads into MiXCR, producing one record per CDR3 protein. This table has approximately 700,000 distinct CDR3 sequences, 35% appearing once. This TCR was recovered from a human donor in good health (CMV status not recorded). Some clones in this sample may be carry-over from other donors' samples. V gene TRBV7-8 combines with J gene TRBJ1-4; D is unresolved. Sequenced input: PBMCs. CDR3 DNA: TGTGCCAGCAGCCCCCAGACTGAACTGTTTTTT. This encodes CASSPQTELFF.